Listed below are T cell receptor beta chains from one sample, sequenced in a study of regulatory T cells in long-lasting Graves disease. TCRdb processed the multiplex PCR reads anew with MiXCR; each CDR3 protein has one entry. The sample shows 350,000 to 450,000 distinct CDR3 sequences, around 23% of them seen only once. Sequenced material: peripheral blood mononuclear cells (PBMCs), taken when the disease was refractory, from a patient treated with antithyroid drugs. The receptors were sampled from a woman in her thirties or forties with Graves disease. The CDR3 runs from the conserved cysteine through the conserved F or W. D genes are given only for firm matches. A clone size is listed for some rows: how often the clone was seen (once, few, many), or a class if it is expanded.

14,few,TRBJ2-7,TRBV20-1,NA,CSAMDPVASRKQYF,TGCAGTGCTATGGACCCGGTGGCTAGCCGTAAGCAGTACTTC
16,NA,TRBJ1-1,TRBV2,NA,CASSGTPGRMNTEAFF,TGTGCCAGCAGCGGGACACCGGGAAGAATGAACACTGAAGCTTTCTTT
14,many,TRBJ2-7,TRBV28,NA,CASSSPGTFYEQYF,TGTGCCAGCAGTTCCCCCGGGACATTCTACGAGCAGTACTTC
13,many,TRBJ2-5,TRBV20-1,NA,CSAEVGGKETQYF,TGCAGTGCTGAAGTGGGGGGCAAAGAGACCCAGTACTTC
13,many,TRBJ1-2,TRBV6-2/TRBV6-3,NA,CASSSRGGYGYTF,TGTGCCAGCAGTTCCCGGGGAGGCTATGGCTACACCTTC
19,many,TRBJ1-6,TRBV2,NA,CASRTERSPGQPKNSPLHF,TGTGCCAGCAGAACCGAACGATCTCCGGGACAACCAAAGAATTCACCCCTCCACTTT
15,NA,TRBJ2-5,TRBV7-9,NA,CVSSLLSLRGETQYF,TGCGTCAGCAGCTTGCTGTCCCTGAGGGGGGAGACCCAGTACTTC
11,many,TRBJ2-3,TRBV10-3,NA,CAISKTDTQYF,TGTGCCATCAGTAAGACAGATACGCAGTATTTT
16,NA,TRBJ1-5,TRBV6-1,NA,CASMKALGAGDQPQHF,TGTGCCAGCATGAAGGCACTGGGGGCCGGGGATCAGCCCCAGCATTTT
15,NA,TRBJ2-1,TRBV2,NA,CASSEEGFPGDEQFF,TGTGCCAGCAGTGAAGAAGGGTTCCCGGGAGATGAGCAGTTCTTC
15,NA,TRBJ2-7,TRBV29-1,NA,CSVLSERDETYEQYF,TGCAGCGTTCTAAGCGAGAGGGATGAAACCTACGAGCAGTACTTC
15,NA,TRBJ2-5,TRBV6-5,TRBD2,CASSLLAGAPETQYF,TGTGCCAGCAGTTTACTAGCGGGAGCCCCAGAGACCCAGTACTTC
17,many,TRBJ1-4,TRBV11-2,TRBD1,CASSLGTGAWRNEKLFF,TGTGCCAGCAGCTTAGGGACAGGGGCTTGGCGGAATGAAAAACTGTTTTTT
14,many,TRBJ2-2,TRBV27,NA,CASRSYRDTGELFF,TGTGCCAGCAGGTCGTACAGGGACACCGGGGAGCTGTTTTTT
15,NA,TRBJ1-1,TRBV12-5,NA,CASGVPGVLNTEAFF,TGTGCTAGTGGTGTACCTGGGGTCCTGAACACTGAAGCTTTCTTT
12,many,TRBJ2-5,TRBV11-2,NA,CASSSGGETQYF,TGTGCCAGCAGTTCCGGAGGGGAGACCCAGTACTTC
15,once,TRBJ2-2,TRBV30,TRBD2,CAWSTLAGFTGELFF,TGTGCCTGGAGTACACTAGCGGGATTCACCGGGGAGCTGTTTTTT